Each of the 16 T cell receptor beta chains below was sequenced from the same sample in a study of cytomegalovirus exposure and HLA in healthy donors. Profiling relied on immunoSEQ multiplex PCR, and the TCRdb table lists in-frame clones only, not all of them. Of about 200,000 clones listed, roughly 81% are singletons. Material for sequencing was PBMCs. Receptor source: a woman aged 25 to 39 in good health and CMV-seronegative.

The V and J genes are TRBV7-6 and TRBJ1-3, with D uncertain. V gave up 4 bases and J gave up 0 bases, with 19 bases separating them. Looked up from germline, CDR1 is SGHVS and CDR2 is FNYEAQ. CDR3 size: 18 residues. The CDR3 region has the DNA TGTGCCAGCAGCTCAAAAGGCAGGCCACTCATCTCTGGAAACACCATATATTTT. It translates to CASSSKGRPLISGNTIYF.

The chain links TRBV5-1 to TRBJ1-5, with 9 bases lining up with TRBD1. CDR1 and CDR2 from the germline V gene are SGHRS and YFSETQ. The CDR3 sequence is 14 residues long. The V and J ends lost 4 bases and 4 bases, in that order; junction bases with no gene match: 3. The CDR3 DNA is TGCGCCAGCAGCCCCGACAGGGGGAATCAGCCCCAGCATTTT. This translates into CASSPDRGNQPQHF. The full variable domain, in which reference TRBV5-1 and TRBJ1-5 provide the parts outside the CDR3, is KAGVTQTPRYLIKTRGQQVTLSCSPISGHRSVSWYQQTPGQGLQFLFEYFSETQRNKGNFPGRFSGRQFSNSRSEMNVSTLELGDSALYLCASSPDRGNQPQHFGDGTRLSIL.

The CDR3, as DNA: TGTGCCAGCAGCTTATCGGGGACAGGGCACCAGCCCCAGCATTTT. Its translation: CASSLSGTGHQPQHF. The J gene is TRBJ1-5, the V gene TRBV13; TRBD1 matches 9 bases. Looked up from germline, CDR1 is PRHDT and CDR2 is FYEKMQ (reference sequence). With V trimmed by 2 bases and J by 7 bases, 6 bases remained unmatched. The CDR3 totals 15 residues.

V gene TRBV4-2 combines with J gene TRBJ2-7, with 8 bases matching TRBD2. The CDR3 extends over 13 amino acids. V shed 1 base, J shed 6 bases, and the junction held 2 bases outside the gene matches. Germline lookup yields CDR1 LGHNA and CDR2 YNFKEQ. The CDR3 nucleotides are TGTGCCAGCAGCCAAGCTCGGGGGGGCGAGCAGTACTTC. Amino acids: CASSQARGGEQYF.

This chain joins TRBV4-2 and TRBJ2-7; 7 nucleotides line up with TRBD1. CDR3 length: 14 residues. CDR1 is LGHNA and CDR2 is YNFKEQ in the germline V gene. V shed 5 bases and J 2 bases; nucleotides not matched to a gene: 6. The CDR3 sequence is CASSLAGTAYEQYF. The CDR3 coding sequence is TGTGCCAGCAGCTTGGCTGGGACAGCCTACGAGCAGTACTTC.

V gene TRBV5-1 combines with J gene TRBJ1-2; D is possibly TRBD1 (6 bases). Germline loops: CDR1 SGHRS, CDR2 YFSETQ. This CDR3 region has 14 residues. Trimming stripped 5 bases from V and 3 bases from J, with 14 bases between. Written as DNA, the CDR3 is TGCGCCAGCAGAGGCAGGGGATCCTACTATGGCTACACCTTC. Its translation is CASRGRGSYYGYTF.

The chain joins TRBV25-1 to TRBJ1-1; D remains unclear. From germline, CDR1 is MGHDK and CDR2 SYGVNS. The CDR3 loop spans 13 amino acids. V lost 1 base and J lost 1, with 4 bases in between. In nucleotides, the CDR3 is TGTGCCAGCAGTGAATCGGGGAACACTGAAGCTTTCTTT. Its translation is CASSESGNTEAFF.

This clone occurred once. The V and J genes are TRBV5-1 and TRBJ1-4; the D is unclear. V shed 4 bases and J shed 16 bases, with 17 bases lying between them. Looked up from germline, CDR1 is SGHRS and CDR2 is YFSETQ. The CDR3 has 12 residues. The CDR3 DNA is TGCGCCAGCAGCCCGGGTGACGGTCCCCAGTTTTTT. It encodes CASSPGDGPQFF.

The J gene is TRBJ1-2, the V gene TRBV2; 12 bases are shared with TRBD1. V shed 6 bases, J shed 14 bases, and the junction held 10 bases outside the gene matches. This CDR3 has 13 residues. Germline CDR1 is SNHLY and CDR2 is FYNNEI. CDR3 DNA: TGTGCCAGCAGGGGAGGGACAGGGGGCGCTTGGACCTTC. It translates to CASRGGTGGAWTF.

V usage is TRBV25-1 and J usage is TRBJ2-1; 12 bases align to TRBD2. Germline assignment: CDR1 MGHDK and CDR2 SYGVNS. CDR3 size: 15 residues. Trimming cost V 5 bases and J 8 bases; bases outside gene matches: 7. The CDR3 nucleotides are TGTGCCAGCAGTATCCCGGGACTAGCGGGCGATGAGCAGTTCTTC. Protein sequence: CASSIPGLAGDEQFF. The full variable domain, rest sourced from reference TRBV25-1 and TRBJ2-1, is EADIYQTPRYLVIGTGKKITLECSQTMGHDKMYWYQQDPGMELHLIHYSYGVNSTEKGDLSSESTVSRIRTEHFPLTLESARPSHTSQYLCASSIPGLAGDEQFFGPGTRLTVL.

This chain joins TRBV30 and TRBJ1-2; TRBD1 aligns across 8 bases. Germline V gene data show CDR1 as GTSNPN and CDR2 as SVGIG (reference sequence). J lost 7 bases, V lost 0 bases, and 4 bases had no gene match. The CDR3 sequence is 13 residues long. In nucleotides, the CDR3 is TGTGCCTGGAGTGTGACAGGGGTTTTTGGCTACACCTTC. Translation gives CAWSVTGVFGYTF.

This chain uses TRBV2 with TRBJ2-1; 7 bases line up with TRBD2. The V gene end was trimmed by 4 bases and the J gene end by 9 bases; junction bases not matched to a gene: 12. The CDR3 is 15 residues long. Germline CDR1 is SNHLY and CDR2 is FYNNEI. The CDR3 region has the DNA TGTGCCAGCAGTGGGGGACTATCCCTGGTCCGTGAGCAGTTCTTC. It yields the protein CASSGGLSLVREQFF.

J is TRBJ1-2 and V is TRBV6-6; 7 bases are shared with TRBD1. Germline-derived CDR1 and CDR2 are MNHNY and SVGAGI (reference sequence). With 6 bases clipped from V and 7 bases from J, the junction kept 11 bases outside the gene matches. The CDR3 totals 14 residues. CDR3: CASRIGQALGGYTF. CDR3 DNA: TGTGCCAGCAGGATAGGACAGGCCCTGGGTGGCTACACCTTC.

The genes are TRBV6-4 and TRBJ1-1; D gene uncertain. The V gene lost 4 bases and the J gene lost 0 bases, with 6 bases spanning the gap. CDR3 size: 13 residues. CDR1 is MRHNA, CDR2 SNTAGT, per germline. The CDR3 coding sequence is TGTGCCAGCAGTGCCACAGTGAACACTGAAGCTTTCTTT. Its protein product is CASSATVNTEAFF.

With regard to this clone: The same CDR3 is also encoded by other DNA sequences in this sample. The rearrangement links TRBV5-1 to TRBJ1-2; the match to TRBD1 covers 8 bases. In germline, CDR1 is SGHRS, CDR2 YFSETQ. This CDR3 is 14 amino acids long. Trimming at V came to 0 bases and at J to 2 bases, leaving 0 bases not matched to a gene. CDR3 DNA sequence: TGCGCCAGCAGCTTGGGACAGGGGAACTATGGCTACACCTTC. This codes for CASSLGQGNYGYTF.

The V and J genes are TRBV19 and TRBJ1-5, with D unclear. The CDR3 is 16 amino acids. CDR1 LNHDA and CDR2 SQIVND come from the germline V gene (reference sequence). The V and J ends lost 7 bases and 6 bases respectively, with 22 bases between them. The CDR3 reads CASMRGLKGKSQPQHF. In nucleotides, the CDR3 is TGTGCCAGTATGAGAGGGTTAAAGGGCAAAAGTCAGCCCCAGCATTTT.